Listed here are 23 T cell receptor beta chains from one sample, sequenced in a study of T cell responses to AZD1222 COVID-19 vaccine. Sequencing was performed with immunoSEQ multiplex PCR; in TCRdb, only in-frame clones are kept and a portion is missing. Of approximately 170,000 clones in the sample, 80% to 95% were seen once. The material sequenced was peripheral blood, taken on day 0 of AZD1222 vaccination. The source is an adult in good health.

This chain uses TRBV13 with TRBJ2-3; possible D gene TRBD2, 6 bases. The V gene lost 3 bases and the J gene lost 4 bases, with 14 bases spanning the gap. Germline V gene lookup returns CDR1 PRHDT and CDR2 FYEKMQ (reference sequence). The CDR3 length is 15 residues. The CDR3 region is CASSLGGVRADTQYF. As DNA, the CDR3 is TGTGCCAGCAGCTTGGGCGGGGTGCGGGCAGATACGCAGTATTTT.

The chain recombines TRBV7-9 with TRBJ1-1, with D possibly being TRBD1 (5 bases). V dropped 5 bases and J dropped 0 bases, with 13 bases sitting between them. The CDR3 runs 15 residues. Looked up from germline, CDR1 is SEHNR and CDR2 is FQNEAQ (reference sequence). CDR3: CASSLRDGMNTEAFF. For the CDR3, the DNA is TGTGCCAGCAGCCTGCGGGACGGCATGAACACTGAAGCTTTCTTT.

The CDR3 nucleotides read TGTGCCAGCAGCCCTTGGGACAGGAGGAACGAGCAGTACTTC. It specifies CASSPWDRRNEQYF. The chain recombines TRBV7-9 with TRBJ2-7; 8 nucleotides agree with TRBD1. CDR1 is SEHNR and CDR2 is FQNEAQ in the germline V gene (reference sequence). V was clipped by 5 bases and J by 5 bases; unmatched bases: 8. The CDR3 is made up of 14 amino acids.

The chain links TRBV29-1 to TRBJ1-1; 11 nucleotides align to TRBD1. V lost 5 bases to trimming and J lost 0 bases; unmatched junction nucleotides: 2. CDR3 length: 14 residues. CDR1 is SQVTM, CDR2 ANQGSEA, per germline. In DNA form, the CDR3 reads TGCAGCGTTTTGGACAGGGGGCTGAACACTGAAGCTTTCTTT. This translates into CSVLDRGLNTEAFF.

This clone has a single count. The chain uses TRBV9 and TRBJ2-1, with D possibly TRBD2 on 5 matching bases. The CDR3 runs to 15 residues. Trimming left V 4 bases short and J 8 bases short, with 19 bases between. Germline V gene sequence: CDR1 SGDLS, CDR2 YYNGEE. The CDR3 DNA sequence: TGTGCCAGCAGCCTCCGGGATTCGCTCATCCATGAGCAGTTCTTC. Translated: CASSLRDSLIHEQFF.

This clone occurred a few times. CDR3 residues: CASSTGVPGNTIYF. CDR3 DNA: TGTGCCAGCAGCACAGGGGTTCCTGGAAACACCATATATTTT. This rearrangement joins TRBV6-5 to TRBJ1-3; 7 positions agree with TRBD1. The V segment lost 6 bases and the J segment 2 bases; nucleotides outside the gene matches: 4. The CDR3 length is 14 residues. Germline V gene sequence: CDR1 MNHEY, CDR2 SVGAGI.

The chain has TRBV9 and TRBJ2-7; tentative D call: TRBD2 (5 bases). This CDR3 has 16 residues. Germline V gene data show CDR1 as SGDLS and CDR2 as YYNGEE. Between the trimmed V and J ends, which lost 0 bases and 2 bases, there was a span of 15 bases. CDR3 residues: CASSVEGSVSPYEQYF. The CDR3 DNA reads TGTGCCAGCAGCGTAGAAGGTAGCGTCTCCCCCTACGAGCAGTACTTC. Full variable domain (rest looked up from reference TRBV9 and TRBJ2-7): DSGVTQTPKHLITATGQRVTLRCSPRSGDLSVYWYQQSLDQGLQFLIQYYNGEERAKGNILERFSAQQFPDLHSELNLSSLELGDSALYFCASSVEGSVSPYEQYFGPGTRLTVT.

This clone was found a few times. The rearrangement links TRBV7-9 to TRBJ2-5; 8 nucleotides match TRBD1. V gave up 4 bases and J gave up 3 bases; unmatched junction bases: 4. The length of the CDR3 is 14 residues. The germline V gene has CDR1 SEHNR and CDR2 FQNEAQ (reference sequence). The CDR3, as DNA: TGTGCCAGCAGCTCCGGACAGGGAAAAGAGACCCAGTACTTC. Its translation is CASSSGQGKETQYF.

The chain joins TRBV5-8 to TRBJ2-1; the D gene could be TRBD1 or TRBD2 (6 bases each). CDR1 SGHTS and CDR2 YDEGEE come from the germline V gene. Trimming took off 6 bases at V and 2 bases at J, with 18 bases between the two ends. This CDR3 is 16 amino acids long. DNA of the CDR3: TGTGCCAGCACTCCTAGGGGGGCGTCGCCCTACAATGAGCAGTTCTTC. Its translation is CASTPRGASPYNEQFF.

This clone was seen only once. This chain's CDR3 is CASGEGTEAFF. CDR3 in DNA: TGTGCTAGTGGGGAGGGCACTGAAGCTTTCTTT. The gene calls are TRBV12-5 and TRBJ1-1, with unresolved D. This CDR3 is 11 amino acids long. Deletions cut 6 bases from V and 4 bases from J, with 6 bases between. CDR1 and CDR2 (germline): LGHNT, FRNRAP. Full variable domain (missing parts from reference TRBV12-5 and TRBJ1-1): DARVTQTPRHKVTEMGQEVTMRCQPILGHNTVFWYRQTMMQGLELLAYFRNRAPLDDSGMPKDRFSAEMPDATLATLKIQPSEPRDSAVYFCASGEGTEAFFGQGTRLTVV.

V usage is TRBV5-1 and J usage is TRBJ1-1; a weak D match, TRBD1 (5 bases). Germline CDR1 reads SGHRS; CDR2 reads YFSETQ. The CDR3 spans 13 residues. V lost 3 bases and J lost 4, with 10 bases in between. As DNA, the CDR3 is TGCGCCAGCAGCTACGATGGGGGCACTGAAGCTTTCTTT. Translated: CASSYDGGTEAFF. Full variable domain (missing parts from reference TRBV5-1 and TRBJ1-1): KAGVTQTPRYLIKTRGQQVTLSCSPISGHRSVSWYQQTPGQGLQFLFEYFSETQRNKGNFPGRFSGRQFSNSRSEMNVSTLELGDSALYLCASSYDGGTEAFFGQGTRLTVV.

The J gene is TRBJ1-3, the V gene TRBV29-1; D remains unclear. The CDR3 contains 14 residues. Germline V gene sequence: CDR1 SQVTM, CDR2 ANQGSEA. Trimming left V 5 bases short and J 0 bases short, with 11 bases between. CDR3 loop: CSVSGPYSGNTIYF. CDR3 coding DNA: TGCAGCGTTTCCGGGCCATACTCTGGAAACACCATATATTTT.

The gene calls are TRBV2 and TRBJ2-3; the D gene could be TRBD1 or TRBD2 (6 bases each). This CDR3 is built from 14 residues. V gave up 10 bases and J gave up 3 bases, with 17 bases separating them. Germline V gene lookup returns CDR1 SNHLY and CDR2 FYNNEI. CDR3 protein: CAIPPGGHTDTQYF. CDR3 nucleotide sequence: TGTGCCATCCCTCCCGGGGGACATACAGATACGCAGTATTTT.

The chain links TRBV28 to TRBJ1-5; weak D call: TRBD1 (5 bases). Per germline, CDR1 MDHEN and CDR2 SYDVKM. Trimming took 3 bases from V and 8 from J, leaving 17 bases between them. CDR3 size: 15 residues. The CDR3: CASSFEGLRGEPQHF. The CDR3 DNA is TGTGCCAGCAGTTTTGAGGGACTAAGGGGAGAGCCCCAGCATTTT.

J is TRBJ1-5 and V is TRBV7-8; D not certain. The CDR3 extends over 12 amino acids. CDR1 SGHVS and CDR2 FQNEAQ come from the germline V gene. V was pared by 1 base and J by 5 bases, with 3 bases between. CDR3 nucleotide sequence: TGTGCCAGCAGCTTAGAGGATCAGCCCCAGCATTTT. It yields the protein CASSLEDQPQHF.

The chain joins TRBV7-9 to TRBJ1-6, with no clear D. The CDR3 spans 13 residues. Germline assignment: CDR1 SEHNR and CDR2 FQNEAQ (reference sequence). Between the trimmed V and J ends, which lost 4 bases and 6 bases, there was a span of 7 bases. CDR3 amino acids: CASSSSPNSPLHF. The DNA for the CDR3 is TGTGCCAGCAGCTCTAGCCCTAATTCACCCCTCCACTTT.

V gene TRBV7-2 combines with J gene TRBJ2-5; D gene uncertain. This CDR3 has 11 amino acids. Germline lookup yields CDR1 SGHTA and CDR2 FQGNSA. Trimming stripped 5 bases from V and 6 bases from J, with 7 bases between. CDR3 region: CASSRLKTQYF. Here the CDR3 DNA reads TGTGCCAGCAGCAGATTAAAGACCCAGTACTTC. The variable domain in full, completed from reference TRBV7-2 and TRBJ2-5, reads GAGVSQSPSNKVTEKGKDVELRCDPISGHTALYWYRQSLGQGLEFLIYFQGNSAPDKSGLPSDRFSAERTGGSVSTLTIQRTQQEDSAVYLCASSRLKTQYFGPGTRLLVL.

V and J are TRBV6-5 and TRBJ1-2, with D maybe TRBD1 (6 bases). Germline assignment: CDR1 MNHEY and CDR2 SVGAGI. V shed 8 bases and J shed 2 bases, with 18 bases lying between them. This CDR3 is built from 15 residues. The CDR3 region is CASSRVDRLNYGYTF. The DNA of the CDR3 is TGTGCCAGCTCTAGGGTAGACAGGCTGAACTATGGCTACACCTTC.

The V gene is TRBV5-5, the J gene TRBJ2-1; 9 bases match TRBD2. V lost 0 bases, J lost 8 bases, and 6 bases stayed unmatched. The CDR3 covers 15 residues. CDR1 and CDR2 from the germline V gene are SGHKS and YYEKEE (reference sequence). CDR3 amino acids: CASSLASGARDEQFF. The CDR3 nucleotides are TGTGCCAGCAGCTTGGCTAGCGGGGCTCGGGATGAGCAGTTCTTC.

The V and J genes are TRBV7-8 and TRBJ1-4; 7 nucleotides agree with TRBD1. The CDR3 contains 18 residues. Germline CDR1 SGHVS, CDR2 FQNEAQ. V gave up 5 bases and J gave up 8 bases; unmatched junction bases: 20. The DNA of the CDR3 is TGTGCCAGCAGCCCCCGAGATTACGACAGGGCTATTGGGGAAAAACTGTTTTTT. Protein: CASSPRDYDRAIGEKLFF.

This clone has a handful of counts. V is TRBV6-2 or TRBV6-3 and J is TRBJ2-5; 10 bases fit TRBD2. The CDR3 sequence is 17 residues long. Germline V gene lookup returns CDR1 MNHEY and CDR2 SVGEGT. After removal of 7 bases from V and 1 base from J, the junction contained 12 bases not matched to a gene. The CDR3 region is CASTPGFLAGVQETQYF. The CDR3, as DNA: TGTGCCAGCACCCCAGGATTTCTAGCGGGGGTCCAAGAGACCCAGTACTTC.

Comment on this clone: This same CDR3 is encoded by further DNA sequences in the sample. The chain carries TRBV6-5 and TRBJ1-1; D gene ambiguous. This CDR3 region has 12 residues. Germline V gives CDR1 MNHEY, CDR2 SVGAGI. V lost 5 bases, J lost 3 bases, and 7 bases lay in between. The CDR3 sequence is CASSRRDTEAFF. CDR3 sequence (DNA): TGTGCCAGCAGTAGACGGGACACTGAAGCTTTCTTT.

This chain uses TRBV27 with TRBJ1-4; the D is unclear. V lost 3 bases and J lost 4, with 9 bases in between. This CDR3 comprises 14 residues. Germline-derived CDR1 and CDR2 are MNHEY and SMNVEV (reference sequence). CDR3 nucleotide sequence: TGTGCCAGCAGTTTTGGCCGGAATAATGAAAAACTGTTTTTT. Encoded protein: CASSFGRNNEKLFF.